This TCR beta chain was observed in a study of CD8+CD57+ T cells in acquired aplastic anemia. The CDR3 totals 14 residues. CDR1 and CDR2 from the germline V gene are MNHEY and SVGAGI. V was cut by 0 bases and J by 3 bases, with 9 bases left in between. The patients chosen for sequencing had shown expansion of CD8+CD57+ cells (detected by flow cytometry). There are many counts of this clonotype. Profiles of TCR beta VDJ and CDR3 were generated from a genomic DNA template. TCRdb reprocessed the reads via MiXCR and lists one record per CDR3 protein. The profile shows roughly 190,000 distinct CDR3 sequences, roughly half of them singletons.

This sequence joins TRBV6-5 and TRBJ2-7, with D possibly matching TRBD1 (6 bases). This receptor was obtained from a human donor with aplastic anemia. The sample was sorted CD4+, CD8+, or CD8+CD57+ T cells (not recorded which) from PBMCs. CDR3 bases: TGTGCCAGCAGTTACTCCGACAGGAGCTACGAGCAGTACTTC. It codes for CASSYSDRSYEQYF.